The 9 T cell receptor beta chains given below trace back to one sample, sequenced in a study of T cell responses to AZD1222 COVID-19 vaccine. Sequenced by immunoSEQ multiplex PCR; TCRdb stores in-frame clones only, minus some. The profile covers 110,000 or so clones, with around nine tenths appearing a single time and roughly 12% taken by the ten largest. This specimen consisted of peripheral blood, obtained on day 0 of AZD1222 vaccination. Every receptor here comes from an adult in good health.

The rearrangement uses TRBV15 and TRBJ2-1; 8 nucleotides align to TRBD2. Germline-derived CDR1 and CDR2 are LNHNV and YYDKDF (reference sequence). The CDR3 is 17 amino acids. Germline trimming cut 0 bases from V and 5 bases from J; bases unmatched to any gene: 9. The CDR3 protein is CATSRDVFSGIDNEQFF. CDR3 bases: TGTGCCACCAGCAGAGACGTATTTAGCGGGATTGACAATGAGCAGTTCTTC.

The chain uses TRBV5-4 and TRBJ2-2; tentative D call: TRBD2 (7 bases). V lost 3 bases, J lost 9 bases, and 15 bases lay in between. This CDR3 region has 14 residues. CDR1 SGHNT and CDR2 YYREEE come from the germline V gene (reference sequence). The CDR3 here is CASSSAGAPRELFF. CDR3 DNA sequence: TGTGCCAGCAGCTCGGCGGGGGCGCCCAGGGAGCTGTTTTTT.

This clone was seen a single time. The chain uses TRBV28 and TRBJ1-1; D is uncertain. Deletions cut 3 bases from V and 1 base from J, with 9 bases between. CDR3 length equals 14 residues. Germline CDR1 is MDHEN and CDR2 is SYDVKM. CDR3 coding DNA: TGTGCCAGCAGTTTTATTTCGAAGAACACTGAAGCTTTCTTT. Amino acid sequence: CASSFISKNTEAFF.

The gene calls are TRBV19 and TRBJ2-1; TRBD1 matches 10 bases. Unmatched junction bases numbered 6, after V lost 3 bases and J lost 7 bases. The CDR3 covers 15 residues. Per germline, CDR1 LNHDA and CDR2 SQIVND (reference sequence). The DNA of the CDR3 is TGTGCCAGTAGTATGCCGGGACAGGGGATGAATGAGCAGTTCTTC. Protein product: CASSMPGQGMNEQFF. The whole variable domain, filled in from reference TRBV19 and TRBJ2-1, reads DGGITQSPKYLFRKEGQNVTLSCEQNLNHDAMYWYRQDPGQGLRLIYYSQIVNDFQKGDIAEGYSVSREKKESFPLTVTSAQKNPTAFYLCASSMPGQGMNEQFFGPGTRLTVL.

The chain combines TRBV10-3 with TRBJ1-2; D unresolved. The V gene's germline CDR1 is ENHRY and CDR2 SYGVKD. The CDR3 loop spans 14 amino acids. The V gene lost 6 bases and the J gene lost 0 bases, with 11 bases spanning the gap. CDR3 DNA sequence: TGTGCCATCAGGGTCAGACTTCCTAACTATGGCTACACCTTC. As protein: CAIRVRLPNYGYTF.

The J gene is TRBJ2-2, the V gene TRBV6-2 or TRBV6-3, with TRBD1 matching 7 bases. V lost 2 bases to trimming and J lost 5 bases; unmatched junction nucleotides: 5. The CDR3 is 15 amino acids. Germline V gene data show CDR1 as MNHEY and CDR2 as SVGEGT. The CDR3 reads CASSYRAGGTGELFF. CDR3 coding DNA: TGTGCCAGCAGTTACAGGGCAGGGGGAACCGGGGAGCTGTTTTTT.

The rearrangement uses TRBV4-1 and TRBJ2-7; TRBD1 is a possible D gene (6 bases). Germline V gives CDR1 MGHRA, CDR2 YSYEKL. V lost 0 bases and J 1 base, leaving 13 bases between the germline ends. This CDR3 spans 16 amino acids. The CDR3 here is CASSQDVKQGSYEQYF. Written as DNA, the CDR3 is TGCGCCAGCAGCCAAGACGTAAAACAGGGTTCCTACGAGCAGTACTTC.

This clone was detected only once. The CDR3 coding sequence is TGCAGCGTTGGGGAGGGCCTAAATGAAAAACTGTTTTTT. Amino acids: CSVGEGLNEKLFF. The V call is TRBV29-1, the J call TRBJ1-4; D unclear. The CDR3 has 13 residues. The V end lost 4 bases, the J end lost 5 bases, and 11 bases lay between the germline ends. Germline V CDR1 and CDR2: SQVTM, ANQGSEA.

The CDR3: CASSVEGSGANVLTF. The CDR3 region has the DNA TGTGCCAGCAGCGTAGAGGGCTCTGGGGCCAACGTCCTGACTTTC. The J gene is TRBJ2-6, the V gene TRBV9, with D hard to call. Germline V gene data show CDR1 as SGDLS and CDR2 as YYNGEE. The CDR3 sequence is 15 residues long. Trimming removed 0 bases from V and 0 bases from J, with 4 bases in between.